This TCR beta chain was captured by sequencing in a study of shared clonotypes between healthy human individuals. This clone was observed a handful of times. Only in-frame clones appear in the TCRdb table, and some are missing; sequencing was by immunoSEQ multiplex PCR. The table records 2 million to 2.5 million clones, around 90% of them present only once. Per germline, CDR1 MNHEY and CDR2 SVGAGI. The CDR3 covers 14 residues. V was trimmed by 6 bases and J by 3 bases, leaving 14 bases between them. The sample taken for sequencing was naive CD4+ T cells from PBMCs. Subset indicated: CD45RA+ positively selected. The TCR was taken from a young man in good health. Some clones in this sample may be carry-over from other donors' samples. The V gene is TRBV6-5, the J gene TRBJ1-1; tentative D call: TRBD1 (6 bases). In DNA form, the CDR3 reads TGTGCCAGCAGCAGGACAGTGGAGTACACTGAAGCTTTCTTT. It translates to CASSRTVEYTEAFF.